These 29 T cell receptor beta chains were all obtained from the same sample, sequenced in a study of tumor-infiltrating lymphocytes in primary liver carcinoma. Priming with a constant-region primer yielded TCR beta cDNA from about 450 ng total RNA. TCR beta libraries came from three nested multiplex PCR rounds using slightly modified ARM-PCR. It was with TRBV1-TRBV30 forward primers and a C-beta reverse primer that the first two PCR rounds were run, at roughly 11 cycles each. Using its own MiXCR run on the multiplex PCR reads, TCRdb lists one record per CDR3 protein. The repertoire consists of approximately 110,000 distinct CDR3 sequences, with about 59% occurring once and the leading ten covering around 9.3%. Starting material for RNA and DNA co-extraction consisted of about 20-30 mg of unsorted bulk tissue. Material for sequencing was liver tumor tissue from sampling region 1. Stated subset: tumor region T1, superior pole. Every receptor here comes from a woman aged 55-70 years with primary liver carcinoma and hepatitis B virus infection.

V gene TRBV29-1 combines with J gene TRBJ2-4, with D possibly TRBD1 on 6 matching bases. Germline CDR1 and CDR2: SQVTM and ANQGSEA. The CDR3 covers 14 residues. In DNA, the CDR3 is TGCATCGTCTGGACAGAGACACAGGGAAACATTCAGTACTTC. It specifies CIVWTETQGNIQYF.

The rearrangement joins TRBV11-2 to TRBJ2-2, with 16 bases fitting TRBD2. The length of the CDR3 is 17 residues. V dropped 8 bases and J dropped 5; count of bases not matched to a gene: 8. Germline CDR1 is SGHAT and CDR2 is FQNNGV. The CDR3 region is CASGPGTSGRGTGELFF. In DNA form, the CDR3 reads TGTGCCAGCGGCCCCGGGACTAGCGGGAGGGGGACCGGGGAGCTGTTTTTT. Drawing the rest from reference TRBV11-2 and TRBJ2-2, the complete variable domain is EAGVAQSPRYKIIEKRQSVAFWCNPISGHATLYWYQQILGQGPKLLIQFQNNGVVDDSQLPKDRFSAERLKGVDSTLKIQPAKLEDSAVYLCASGPGTSGRGTGELFFGEGSRLTVL.

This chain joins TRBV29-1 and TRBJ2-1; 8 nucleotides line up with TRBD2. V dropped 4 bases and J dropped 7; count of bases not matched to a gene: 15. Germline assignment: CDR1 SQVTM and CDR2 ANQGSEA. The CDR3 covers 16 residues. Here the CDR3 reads CSVVGLLAEVGNEQFF. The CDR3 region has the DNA TGCAGCGTTGTAGGGTTACTAGCGGAAGTTGGTAATGAGCAGTTCTTC.

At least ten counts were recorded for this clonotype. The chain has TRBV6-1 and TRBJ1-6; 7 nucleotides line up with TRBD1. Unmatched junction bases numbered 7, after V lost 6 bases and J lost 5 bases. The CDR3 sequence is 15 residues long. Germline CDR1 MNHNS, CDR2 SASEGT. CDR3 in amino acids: CASRTGKKNNSPLHF. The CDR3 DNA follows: TGTGCCAGCAGGACAGGGAAAAAGAATAATTCACCCCTCCACTTT.

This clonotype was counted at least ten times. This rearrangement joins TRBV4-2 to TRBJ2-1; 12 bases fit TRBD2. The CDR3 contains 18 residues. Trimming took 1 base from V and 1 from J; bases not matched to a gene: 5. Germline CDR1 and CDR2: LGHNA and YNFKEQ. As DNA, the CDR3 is TGTGCCAGCAGCCAAGGCACTAGCGGGAGGAAGTCCTACAATGAGCAGTTCTTC. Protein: CASSQGTSGRKSYNEQFF.

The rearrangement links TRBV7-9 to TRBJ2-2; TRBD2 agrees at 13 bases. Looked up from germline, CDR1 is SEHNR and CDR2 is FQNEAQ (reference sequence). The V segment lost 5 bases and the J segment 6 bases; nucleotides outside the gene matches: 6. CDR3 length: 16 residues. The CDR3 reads CASSLGLAGESGELFF. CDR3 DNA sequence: TGTGCCAGCAGCCTAGGACTAGCGGGAGAATCCGGGGAGCTGTTTTTT.

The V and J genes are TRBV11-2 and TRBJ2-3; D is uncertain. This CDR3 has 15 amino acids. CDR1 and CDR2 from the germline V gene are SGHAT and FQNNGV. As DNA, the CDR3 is TGTGTCATCAGCTTAGATCTGGGTCGCACGTTCTCGCAGTATTTT. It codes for CVISLDLGRTFSQYF. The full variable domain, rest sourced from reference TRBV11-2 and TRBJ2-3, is EAGVAQSPRYKIIEKRQSVAFWCNPISGHATLYWYQQILGQGPKLLIQFQNNGVVDDSQLPKDRFSAERLKGVDSTLKIQPAKLEDSAVYLCVISLDLGRTFSQYFGPGTRLTVL.

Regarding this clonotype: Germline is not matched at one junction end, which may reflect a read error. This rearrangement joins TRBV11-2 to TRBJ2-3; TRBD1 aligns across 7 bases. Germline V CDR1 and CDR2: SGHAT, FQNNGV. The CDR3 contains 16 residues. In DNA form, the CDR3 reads TGTGCCAGCGGCTTAGACAGGGCGGGTTCCCTGGATGCGCAGTATTTT. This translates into CASGLDRAGSLDAQYF.

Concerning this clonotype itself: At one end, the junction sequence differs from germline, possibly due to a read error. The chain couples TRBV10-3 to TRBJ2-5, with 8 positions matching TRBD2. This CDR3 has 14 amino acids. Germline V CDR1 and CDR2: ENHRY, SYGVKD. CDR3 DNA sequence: TGTGCCATGAGTCTTAGCGGGAAGGGTGGGACCCGGTACTTC. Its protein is CAMSLSGKGGTRYF.

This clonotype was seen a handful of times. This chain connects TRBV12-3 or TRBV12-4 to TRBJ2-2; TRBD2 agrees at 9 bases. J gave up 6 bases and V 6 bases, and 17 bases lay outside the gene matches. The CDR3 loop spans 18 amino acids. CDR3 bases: TGTGCCAGCAGCCCCATGGGGGCGGGAGGGCCGAGAGCCGGGGAGCTGTTTTTT. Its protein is CASSPMGAGGPRAGELFF.

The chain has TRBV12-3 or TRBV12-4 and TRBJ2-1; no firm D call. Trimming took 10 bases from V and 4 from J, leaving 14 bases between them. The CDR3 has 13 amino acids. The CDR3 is CANSSNKYNEQFF. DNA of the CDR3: TGTGCCAACAGCTCCAACAAGTACAATGAGCAGTTCTTC.

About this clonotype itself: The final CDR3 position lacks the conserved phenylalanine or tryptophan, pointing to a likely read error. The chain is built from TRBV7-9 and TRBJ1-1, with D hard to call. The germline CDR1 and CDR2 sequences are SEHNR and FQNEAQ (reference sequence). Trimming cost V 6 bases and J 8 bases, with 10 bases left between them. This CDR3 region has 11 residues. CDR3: CASRMRTEAFL. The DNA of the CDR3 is TGTGCCAGCAGAATGAGGACCGAAGCTTTCCTT.

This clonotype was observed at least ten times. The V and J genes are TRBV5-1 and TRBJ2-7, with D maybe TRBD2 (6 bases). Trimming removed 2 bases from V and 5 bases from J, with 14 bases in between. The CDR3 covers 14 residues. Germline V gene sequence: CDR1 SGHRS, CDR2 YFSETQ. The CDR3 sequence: CASSFSGSRDEQYF. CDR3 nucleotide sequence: TGCGCCAGCAGCTTCTCCGGGAGCCGAGACGAGCAGTACTTC. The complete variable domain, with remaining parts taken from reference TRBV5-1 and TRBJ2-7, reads KAGVTQTPRYLIKTRGQQVTLSCSPISGHRSVSWYQQTPGQGLQFLFEYFSETQRNKGNFPGRFSGRQFSNSRSEMNVSTLELGDSALYLCASSFSGSRDEQYFGPGTRLTVT.

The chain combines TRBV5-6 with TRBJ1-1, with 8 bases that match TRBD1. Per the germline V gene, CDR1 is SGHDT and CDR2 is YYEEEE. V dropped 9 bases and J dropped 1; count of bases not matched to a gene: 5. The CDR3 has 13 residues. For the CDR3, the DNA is TGTGCCATCAAGGGACAGGCGAACACTGAAGCTTTCTTT. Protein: CAIKGQANTEAFF. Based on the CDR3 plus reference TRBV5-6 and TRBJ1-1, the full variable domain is DAGVTQSPTHLIKTRGQQVTLRCSPKSGHDTVSWYQQALGQGPQFIFQYYEEEERQRGNFPDRFSGHQFPNYSSELNVNALLLGDSALYLCAIKGQANTEAFFGQGTRLTVV.

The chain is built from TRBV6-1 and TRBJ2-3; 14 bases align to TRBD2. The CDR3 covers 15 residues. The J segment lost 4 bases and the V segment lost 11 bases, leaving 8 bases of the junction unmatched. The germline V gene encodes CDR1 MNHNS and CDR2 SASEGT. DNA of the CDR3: TGTGCCTGCAATAAGGGACTAGCGGGAGCAGATACGCAGTATTTT. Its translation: CACNKGLAGADTQYF.

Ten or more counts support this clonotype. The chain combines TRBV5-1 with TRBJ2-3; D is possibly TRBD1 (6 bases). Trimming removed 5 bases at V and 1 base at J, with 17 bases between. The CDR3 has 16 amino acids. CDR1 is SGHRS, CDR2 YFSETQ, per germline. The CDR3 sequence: CASSSGVTRRTDTQYF. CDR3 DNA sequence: TGCGCCAGCAGTTCAGGGGTTACCCGGCGCACAGATACGCAGTATTTT.

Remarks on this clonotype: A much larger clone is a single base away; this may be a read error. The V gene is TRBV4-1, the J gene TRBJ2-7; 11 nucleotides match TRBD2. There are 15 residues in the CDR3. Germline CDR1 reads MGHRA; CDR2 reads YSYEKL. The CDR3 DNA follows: TGCGCCAACAGCCAAGGGGCTAGCGGGAGGTACGAGCAGTACTTC. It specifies CANSQGASGRYEQYF.

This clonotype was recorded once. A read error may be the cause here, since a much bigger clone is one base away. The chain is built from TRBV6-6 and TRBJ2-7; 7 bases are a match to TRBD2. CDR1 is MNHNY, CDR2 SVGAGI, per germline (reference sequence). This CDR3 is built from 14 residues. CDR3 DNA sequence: TGTGCCAGCAGTTCATCTAGCGGATCCTACGTGCAGTACTTC. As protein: CASSSSSGSYVQYF.

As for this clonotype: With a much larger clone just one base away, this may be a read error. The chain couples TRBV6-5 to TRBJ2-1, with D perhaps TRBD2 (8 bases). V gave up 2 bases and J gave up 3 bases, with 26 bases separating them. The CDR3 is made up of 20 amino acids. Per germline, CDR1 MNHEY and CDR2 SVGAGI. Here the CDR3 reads CASSYVRGRGGGRIYNEQFF. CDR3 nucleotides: TGTGCCAGCAGTTACGTAAGGGGGCGCGGAGGCGGGAGGATCTACAATGAGCAGTTCTTC.

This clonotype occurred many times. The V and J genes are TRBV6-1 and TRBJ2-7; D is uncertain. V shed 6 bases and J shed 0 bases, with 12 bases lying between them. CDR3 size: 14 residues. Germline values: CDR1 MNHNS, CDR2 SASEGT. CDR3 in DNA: TGTGCCAGCAGATTTTACCCCAGCTCCTACGAGCAGTACTTC. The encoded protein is CASRFYPSSYEQYF.

CDR3 protein: CASSPGTWLADTQYF. CDR3 nucleotides: TGTGCCAGCAGCCCAGGGACATGGCTGGCTGATACGCAGTATTTT. This chain uses TRBV11-2 with TRBJ2-3; maybe TRBD1 (6 bases). Between the trimmed V and J ends, which lost 5 bases and 6 bases, there was a span of 18 bases. This CDR3 spans 15 amino acids. Germline V gene data show CDR1 as SGHAT and CDR2 as FQNNGV.

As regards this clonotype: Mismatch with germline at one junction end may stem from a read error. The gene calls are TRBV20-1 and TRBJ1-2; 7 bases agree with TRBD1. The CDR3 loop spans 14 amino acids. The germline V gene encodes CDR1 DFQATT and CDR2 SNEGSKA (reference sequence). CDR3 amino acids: CSASSGQVGYGYTF. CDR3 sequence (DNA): TGCAGTGCTAGCTCAGGACAGGTCGGCTATGGTTACACCTTC.

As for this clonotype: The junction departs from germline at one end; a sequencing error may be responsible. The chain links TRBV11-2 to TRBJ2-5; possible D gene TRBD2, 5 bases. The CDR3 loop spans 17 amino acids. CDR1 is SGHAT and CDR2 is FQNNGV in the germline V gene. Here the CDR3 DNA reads TGTGCCGGCAGCTTAGATGGTAGTGGCGCGGGCGCTGAGACCCAGTACTTC. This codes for CAGSLDGSGAGAETQYF.

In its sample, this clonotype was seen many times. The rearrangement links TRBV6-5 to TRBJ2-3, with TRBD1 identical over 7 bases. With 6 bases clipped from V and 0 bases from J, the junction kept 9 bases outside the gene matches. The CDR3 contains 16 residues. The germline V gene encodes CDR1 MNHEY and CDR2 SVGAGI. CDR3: CASSRLRTGSTDTQYF. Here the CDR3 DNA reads TGTGCCAGCAGCCGCCTTCGGACAGGTAGCACAGATACGCAGTATTTT.

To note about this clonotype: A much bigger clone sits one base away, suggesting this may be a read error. Written as DNA, the CDR3 is TGTGCCAGCACCAAATCTCGGGGCTACACCTTC. It yields the protein CASTKSRGYTF. The V and J genes are TRBV28 and TRBJ1-2; D unclear. Deletions cut 7 bases from V and 8 bases from J, with 11 bases between. The V gene's germline CDR1 is MDHEN and CDR2 SYDVKM. This CDR3 comprises 11 residues.

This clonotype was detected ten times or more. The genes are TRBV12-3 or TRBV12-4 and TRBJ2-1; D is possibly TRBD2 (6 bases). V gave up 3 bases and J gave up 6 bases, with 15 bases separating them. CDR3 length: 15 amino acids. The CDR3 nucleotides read TGTGCCAGCAGTTTGGCCCTAGCGACAGTCAATGAGCAGTTCTTC. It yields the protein CASSLALATVNEQFF.

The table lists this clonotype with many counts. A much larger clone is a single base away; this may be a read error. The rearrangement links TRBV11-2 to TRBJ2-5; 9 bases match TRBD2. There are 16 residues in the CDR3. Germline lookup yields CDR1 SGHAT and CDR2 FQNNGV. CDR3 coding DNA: TGTGCCGGCAGCTTATATGCTAGCGGGAAGGAGGAGACCCAGTACTTC. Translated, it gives CAGSLYASGKEETQYF.

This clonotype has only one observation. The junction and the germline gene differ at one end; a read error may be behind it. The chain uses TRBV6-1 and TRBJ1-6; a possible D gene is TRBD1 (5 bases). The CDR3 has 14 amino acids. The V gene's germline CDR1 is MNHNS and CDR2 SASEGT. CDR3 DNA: TGTGCGAGCAGGGTCAGGGATCGGAATTCACCCCTCCACTTT. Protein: CASRVRDRNSPLHF.

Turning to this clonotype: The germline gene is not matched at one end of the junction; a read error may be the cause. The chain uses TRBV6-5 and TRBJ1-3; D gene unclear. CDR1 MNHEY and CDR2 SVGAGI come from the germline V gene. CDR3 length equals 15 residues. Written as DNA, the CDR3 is TGTGCCATCAGTTACGGGGTGAACTCTGGAAACACCATATATTTT. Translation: CAISYGVNSGNTIYF.